A selection of T cell receptor beta chains follows, all from one sample in a study of early T cells in non-severe SARS-CoV-2 infection. MiXCR was run by TCRdb on the 5' RACE reads, yielding one entry per CDR3 protein. Of 60,000 to 90,000 distinct CDR3 sequences listed, over 9% are singletons. The sequencing input was whole blood. The source is an adult who was a healthcare worker with PCR-confirmed SARS-CoV-2 infection or an uninfected control (not recorded which). CDR3s include the opening cysteine and the closing phenylalanine or tryptophan. The order of the fields is V gene, D gene, J gene, clone size, CDR3 protein, CDR3 DNA. D genes are given only for firm matches. Rows may omit the clone size; those that give it use once, few, many or a size class.

v_call: TRBV7-8; d_call: -; j_call: TRBJ2-7; clone_size: -; cdr3_aa: CASSLARAGGNYEQYF; cdr3_nt: TGTGCCAGCAGCTTAGCGAGGGCAGGGGGGAACTACGAGCAGTACTTC
v_call: TRBV28; d_call: -; j_call: TRBJ2-3; clone_size: -; cdr3_aa: CASGKAGTDTQYF; cdr3_nt: TGTGCCAGTGGAAAAGCGGGCACAGATACGCAGTATTTT
v_call: TRBV30; d_call: -; j_call: TRBJ2-6; clone_size: many; cdr3_aa: CARSGANVLTF; cdr3_nt: TGTGCACGCTCTGGGGCCAACGTCCTGACTTTC
v_call: TRBV29-1; d_call: -; j_call: TRBJ2-7; clone_size: many; cdr3_aa: CSVASGYEQYF; cdr3_nt: TGCAGCGTTGCTTCGGGTTACGAGCAGTACTTC
v_call: TRBV20-1; d_call: TRBD2; j_call: TRBJ2-3; clone_size: few; cdr3_aa: CSASDAGGSDTQYF; cdr3_nt: TGCAGTGCTAGTGATGCGGGAGGGTCAGATACGCAGTATTTT
v_call: TRBV28; d_call: -; j_call: TRBJ2-7; clone_size: -; cdr3_aa: CASTPGPQGLLASYEQYF; cdr3_nt: TGTGCCAGCACCCCGGGGCCACAGGGATTGCTTGCATCCTACGAGCAGTACTTC
v_call: TRBV30; d_call: -; j_call: TRBJ1-1; clone_size: many; cdr3_aa: CAWSLFREFNTEAFF; cdr3_nt: TGTGCCTGGAGTCTTTTCCGGGAGTTCAACACTGAAGCTTTCTTT
v_call: TRBV2; d_call: -; j_call: TRBJ2-7; clone_size: many; cdr3_aa: CASTGLSVVQYF; cdr3_nt: TGTGCCAGCACCGGACTTTCGGTGGTGCAGTACTTC
v_call: TRBV5-1; d_call: -; j_call: TRBJ2-3; clone_size: -; cdr3_aa: CASSLGIQRSTDTQYF; cdr3_nt: TGCGCCAGCAGCTTGGGTATCCAACGTAGCACAGATACGCAGTATTTT
v_call: TRBV11-1; d_call: -; j_call: TRBJ2-7; clone_size: few; cdr3_aa: CASSQPSGLSEQYF; cdr3_nt: TGTGCCAGCAGCCAGCCATCGGGATTAAGCGAGCAGTACTTC
v_call: TRBV10-2; d_call: TRBD2; j_call: TRBJ2-1; clone_size: many; cdr3_aa: CASSGGLAGNEQFF; cdr3_nt: TGCGCCAGCAGTGGGGGACTAGCGGGGAATGAGCAGTTCTTC
v_call: TRBV20-1; d_call: TRBD2; j_call: TRBJ2-1; clone_size: -; cdr3_aa: CSARSAGSLSRGYNEQFF; cdr3_nt: TGCAGTGCTAGATCAGCGGGAAGCCTTTCAAGAGGCTACAATGAGCAGTTCTTC
v_call: TRBV28; d_call: -; j_call: TRBJ2-7; clone_size: -; cdr3_aa: CASSLGGAYEQHF; cdr3_nt: TGTGCCAGCAGTTTGGGCGGAGCCTACGAGCAGCACTTC
v_call: TRBV28; d_call: TRBD1; j_call: TRBJ1-5; clone_size: few; cdr3_aa: CATQGANYNQPQHF; cdr3_nt: TGTGCCACGCAGGGGGCCAACTACAATCAGCCCCAGCATTTT
v_call: TRBV28; d_call: -; j_call: TRBJ1-4; clone_size: many; cdr3_aa: CASRTSGAGNEKLFF; cdr3_nt: TGTGCCAGCAGGACGTCAGGGGCCGGTAATGAAAAACTGTTTTTT
v_call: TRBV11-2; d_call: -; j_call: TRBJ2-3; clone_size: many; cdr3_aa: CASSLVRSGYTHTDTQYF; cdr3_nt: TGTGCCAGCAGCTTAGTCCGGAGCGGGTACACCCACACAGATACGCAGTATTTT
v_call: TRBV7-7; d_call: TRBD1; j_call: TRBJ2-7; clone_size: many; cdr3_aa: CASSLLGTGKNPPFTLSSYEQYF; cdr3_nt: TGTGCCAGCAGCTTATTGGGGACAGGGAAAAACCCTCCATTTACCCTAAGCTCCTACGAGCAGTACTTC
v_call: TRBV2; d_call: -; j_call: TRBJ2-5; clone_size: -; cdr3_aa: CASSFRETQYF; cdr3_nt: TGTGCCAGCAGCTTCAGAGAGACCCAGTACTTC
v_call: TRBV20-1; d_call: -; j_call: TRBJ2-3; clone_size: -; cdr3_aa: CSAHPATPPTDTQYF; cdr3_nt: TGCAGTGCCCACCCAGCTACCCCCCCCACAGATACGCAGTATTTT
v_call: TRBV5-5; d_call: -; j_call: TRBJ1-6; clone_size: many; cdr3_aa: CASSRAHASPLHF; cdr3_nt: TGTGCCAGCAGTCGAGCTCACGCTTCACCCCTCCACTTT
v_call: TRBV5-1; d_call: -; j_call: TRBJ2-4; clone_size: -; cdr3_aa: CASSLGQASDIQYF; cdr3_nt: TGCGCCAGCAGCTTGGGGCAGGCCTCGGACATTCAGTACTTC
v_call: TRBV4-2; d_call: -; j_call: TRBJ2-5; clone_size: -; cdr3_aa: CASSQESSRQETQYF; cdr3_nt: TGTGCCAGCAGCCAAGAGTCCTCGCGGCAAGAGACCCAGTACTTC
v_call: TRBV5-1; d_call: -; j_call: TRBJ2-1; clone_size: -; cdr3_aa: CASREGWNEQFF; cdr3_nt: TGCGCCAGCAGGGAGGGTTGGAATGAGCAGTTCTTC
v_call: TRBV10-2; d_call: TRBD2; j_call: TRBJ2-1; clone_size: many; cdr3_aa: CASRVSGRYNEQFF; cdr3_nt: TGCGCCAGCAGGGTTAGCGGGAGATACAATGAGCAGTTCTTC
v_call: TRBV20-1; d_call: TRBD2; j_call: TRBJ2-1; clone_size: -; cdr3_aa: CSASSPGTSGHNEQFF; cdr3_nt: TGCAGTGCGTCCAGCCCCGGGACTAGCGGTCATAATGAGCAGTTCTTC
v_call: TRBV14; d_call: -; j_call: TRBJ2-3; clone_size: -; cdr3_aa: CASSQGGANTDTQYF; cdr3_nt: TGTGCCAGCAGCCAAGGCGGAGCGAACACAGATACGCAGTATTTT
v_call: TRBV10-3; d_call: TRBD1; j_call: TRBJ1-2; clone_size: -; cdr3_aa: CAIGKETGRPHGYTF; cdr3_nt: TGTGCCATCGGCAAGGAGACAGGGAGGCCTCATGGCTACACCTTC
v_call: TRBV3-1; d_call: TRBD1; j_call: TRBJ1-4; clone_size: many; cdr3_aa: CASSPTGTGDWNTEKLFF; cdr3_nt: TGTGCCAGCAGCCCAACCGGGACAGGGGACTGGAATACTGAAAAACTGTTTTTT
v_call: TRBV28; d_call: -; j_call: TRBJ2-7; clone_size: -; cdr3_aa: CASRGETGLSYEQYF; cdr3_nt: TGTGCCAGCAGGGGAGAGACAGGCTTATCCTACGAGCAGTACTTC
v_call: TRBV7-9; d_call: TRBD2; j_call: TRBJ2-1; clone_size: many; cdr3_aa: CASSRPSGSSYNEQFF; cdr3_nt: TGTGCCAGCAGCAGGCCTAGCGGGAGCTCCTACAATGAGCAGTTCTTC
v_call: TRBV12-2; d_call: -; j_call: TRBJ2-5; clone_size: few; cdr3_aa: CASRLAWVFSGRRQETQYF; cdr3_nt: TGTGCAAGTCGCTTAGCGTGGGTATTTTCGGGCCGCCGTCAAGAGACCCAGTACTTC
v_call: TRBV6-6; d_call: -; j_call: TRBJ1-5; clone_size: -; cdr3_aa: CASGERQPQHF; cdr3_nt: TGTGCCAGCGGGGAGAGGCAGCCCCAGCATTTT
v_call: TRBV29-1; d_call: -; j_call: TRBJ1-1; clone_size: many; cdr3_aa: CSVVPGLGTEAFF; cdr3_nt: TGCAGCGTTGTTCCTGGGTTGGGCACTGAAGCTTTCTTT
v_call: TRBV28; d_call: TRBD1; j_call: TRBJ1-2; clone_size: few; cdr3_aa: CASSLGQYGYTF; cdr3_nt: TGTGCCAGCAGTTTGGGACAGTATGGCTACACCTTC
v_call: TRBV7-6; d_call: TRBD2; j_call: TRBJ2-1; clone_size: many; cdr3_aa: CASSSLPGLAGYEQFF; cdr3_nt: TGTGCCAGCAGCTCCCTCCCGGGACTAGCGGGATATGAGCAGTTCTTC
v_call: TRBV2; d_call: TRBD1; j_call: TRBJ1-2; clone_size: -; cdr3_aa: CASSQGDFYGYTF; cdr3_nt: TGTGCCAGTTCACAGGGGGATTTCTATGGCTACACCTTC
v_call: TRBV20-1; d_call: -; j_call: TRBJ2-7; clone_size: few; cdr3_aa: CSARGPASGAPYEQYF; cdr3_nt: TGCAGTGCTAGAGGCCCAGCATCGGGCGCTCCCTACGAGCAGTACTTC
v_call: TRBV5-1; d_call: TRBD2; j_call: TRBJ2-1; clone_size: -; cdr3_aa: CASSGGLAVRGEQFF; cdr3_nt: TGCGCCAGCAGCGGGGGACTAGCCGTGCGGGGTGAGCAGTTCTTC
v_call: TRBV7-3; d_call: -; j_call: TRBJ1-6; clone_size: -; cdr3_aa: CASSFGLQGSPLHF; cdr3_nt: TGTGCCAGCAGCTTCGGCCTCCAGGGTTCACCCCTCCACTTT
v_call: TRBV28; d_call: -; j_call: TRBJ2-3; clone_size: -; cdr3_aa: CASSTPQGGIVDTQYF; cdr3_nt: TGTGCCAGCAGTACACCCCAGGGGGGGATAGTAGATACGCAGTATTTT
v_call: TRBV20-1; d_call: TRBD2; j_call: TRBJ2-2; clone_size: few; cdr3_aa: CSARPRTSGRAGELFF; cdr3_nt: TGCAGTGCTAGACCCAGGACTAGCGGGAGGGCCGGGGAGCTGTTTTTT
v_call: TRBV20-1; d_call: -; j_call: TRBJ1-1; clone_size: many; cdr3_aa: CSAWGFSRGDTEAFF; cdr3_nt: TGCAGTGCGTGGGGTTTTAGTAGAGGGGACACTGAAGCTTTCTTT
v_call: TRBV11-2; d_call: -; j_call: TRBJ2-7; clone_size: many; cdr3_aa: CASSPLRGRPEQYF; cdr3_nt: TGTGCCAGCAGCCCTCTGCGGGGTCGACCCGAGCAGTACTTC
v_call: TRBV3-1; d_call: TRBD2; j_call: TRBJ2-6; clone_size: many; cdr3_aa: CASSPLRGSRTSASSGANVLTF; cdr3_nt: TGTGCCAGCAGTCCCCTCCGCGGGTCCAGGACTAGCGCAAGCTCTGGGGCCAACGTCCTGACTTTC
v_call: TRBV3-1; d_call: TRBD1; j_call: TRBJ2-7; clone_size: -; cdr3_aa: CASSQIRDSSYEQYF; cdr3_nt: TGTGCCAGCAGCCAGATCCGGGACAGCTCCTACGAGCAGTACTTC
v_call: TRBV2; d_call: -; j_call: TRBJ2-5; clone_size: many; cdr3_aa: CASSPREDTETQYF; cdr3_nt: TGTGCCAGCAGTCCTAGGGAGGATACTGAGACCCAGTACTTC
v_call: TRBV7-3; d_call: -; j_call: TRBJ2-5; clone_size: many; cdr3_aa: CASSFGGGETQYF; cdr3_nt: TGTGCCAGCAGCTTTGGTGGAGGGGAGACCCAGTACTTC
v_call: TRBV12-3/TRBV12-4; d_call: -; j_call: TRBJ1-6; clone_size: -; cdr3_aa: CASSLGQFSSPLHF; cdr3_nt: TGTGCCAGCAGTTTGGGGCAGTTCTCTTCACCCCTCCACTTT
v_call: TRBV5-1; d_call: -; j_call: TRBJ1-1; clone_size: many; cdr3_aa: CASRGETEAFF; cdr3_nt: TGCGCCAGCCGGGGTGAAACTGAAGCTTTCTTT
v_call: TRBV28; d_call: -; j_call: TRBJ2-7; clone_size: many; cdr3_aa: CASSSTGEQYF; cdr3_nt: TGTGCCAGCAGCTCTACAGGAGAGCAGTACTTC